This T cell receptor (beta chain) was sequenced for a study of blood T cell repertoires in COVID-19 (dated by TCRdb to about 2020). In terms of the full investigation: Samples covering the acute and convalescent phases of COVID-19 were provided by collaborators in the United States, Italy and Spain. The prospective study material was composed of cDNA or gDNA derived from T cells, B-cell-depleted T cells, or PBMCs. Where HLA class I and class II types were available, the types were taken from metadata supplied by the sample provider, not from assay-based typing. Deeply sampled blood TCRbeta repertoires from subjects exposed to, actively infected with, or recovered from COVID-19 were included in the dataset. A freely available public database, intended as a resource for researchers studying the immune response to SARS-CoV-2, is where the repertoires were released. Samples were obtained from the ongoing ImmuneRACE study (first 160 participants) and from 1,000 to 1,500 subjects provided by 6 global collaborators. Sample metadata almost always included a de-identified subject ID, COVID-19 status, age in years and sex.

CDR1 MNHEY and CDR2 SVGAGI are derived from the germline V gene. From the cysteine through the phenylalanine, the CDR3 covers 14 amino acids. Just the 42-base CDR3 DNA is kept, in frame starting at base 1. V is pruned by 6 bases and J by 1 base, leaving 3 bases of the junction without a gene match. The collaborating institutions used their own protocols to collect whole blood in K2EDTA tubes. For TCRbeta analysis, collaborators shipped samples as frozen whole blood, isolated PBMCs, or DNA extracted from either of those sample types. The immunoSEQ Assay, a bias-controlled multiplex PCR, was used to amplify TCRbeta CDR3 regions from genomic DNA. Turning to the authors' computational methods: The number of nucleated cells in each sample was estimated by amplification of reference gene primers within the assay. To quantify the absolute abundance of each unique TCRbeta CDR3 rearrangement, sequence reads were collapsed and filtered. For each sample, productive Simpson clonality was calculated by taking the square root of Simpson's diversity index across productive rearrangements. TCRdb re-hosts the immuneACCESS table, in-frame sequences only. Its copies lack some clones; in the studies checked, an unresolved V gene accounts for under half of them, and the cause for the rest is not known. V, J and clone size were drawn from that table, and D and trimming were deduced from the DNA. For this sample there are some 120,000 clones; about 90% appear just once. The ten largest clonotypes hold 3% to 4% of the sample.

The paper's findings and limits, for the study overall: The amount of clinical and demographic metadata varied by source and participant and was provided uncurated.

This clone has only one observation. This receptor's antigen is unknown. No qualities accompany the bases; no much larger clone lies one base away. Source material: peripheral blood. The receptor was derived from a woman in her fifties or sixties with acute or convalescent COVID-19. The V and J segments used are TRBV6-5 and TRBJ1-1; TRBD1 aligns with 9 central bases. This receptor carries the CDR3 CASRRQGENTEAFF. The nucleotides read TGTGCCAGCAGAAGACAGGGGGAGAACACTGAAGCTTTCTTT.